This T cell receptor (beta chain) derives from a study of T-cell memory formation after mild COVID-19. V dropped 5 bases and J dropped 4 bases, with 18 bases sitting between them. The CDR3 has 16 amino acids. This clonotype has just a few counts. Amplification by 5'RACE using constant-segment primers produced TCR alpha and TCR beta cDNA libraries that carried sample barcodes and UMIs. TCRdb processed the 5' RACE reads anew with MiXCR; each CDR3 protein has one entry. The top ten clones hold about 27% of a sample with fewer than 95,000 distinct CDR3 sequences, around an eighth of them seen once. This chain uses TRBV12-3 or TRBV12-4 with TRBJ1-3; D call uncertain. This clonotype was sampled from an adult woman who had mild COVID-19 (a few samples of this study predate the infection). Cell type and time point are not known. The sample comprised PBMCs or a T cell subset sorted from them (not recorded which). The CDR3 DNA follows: TGTGCCAGCAGTCAACCGCCGCGGGTTACCGGAAACACCATATATTTT. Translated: CASSQPPRVTGNTIYF.